This TCR beta chain derives from a study of T cell changes during pregnancy in multiple sclerosis. V was cut by 7 bases and J by 4 bases, with 16 bases left in between. The germline gives CDR1 SNHLY, CDR2 FYNNEI. This CDR3 is 14 amino acids long. Produced via immunoSEQ multiplex PCR; TCRdb's table is partial and in-frame only. Counted here are roughly 53,000 clones, over 85% occurring once; the ten biggest clones make up 2.5% to 3.5%. This receptor was identified in a female donor with multiple sclerosis, enrolled in a pregnancy study. This material consisted of CD8+ T cells from peripheral blood mononuclear cells, taken before pregnancy. The chain has TRBV2 and TRBJ2-5; weak D call: TRBD2 (5 bases). Here the CDR3 DNA reads TGTGCCAGCAAGTCCGACTACTTCCCAGAGACCCAGTACTTC. Translated: CASKSDYFPETQYF.